Described below is a single T cell receptor (beta chain) sequence and its context. At one end the junction does not follow the germline gene, possibly because of a read error. This sample includes further DNA sequences coding for the same CDR3. The entry originates in a study of PD-L1 blockade in urothelial cancer. The CDR3 runs 14 residues. Germline V CDR1 and CDR2: MDHEN, SYDVKM. Time point described: pretreatment peripheral blood. Spiking each PCR with synthetic TCR analog templates was performed. Profiling relied on immunoSEQ multiplex PCR, and the TCRdb table lists in-frame clones only, not all of them. The sample consists of tens of thousands of clones, approximately 83% of them appearing once.

The clonotype originates from a man aged 60-69 years with urothelial cancer. The V gene is TRBV28, the J gene TRBJ2-1; D call uncertain. Specimen: PBMCs, collected around atezolizumab (anti-PD-L1) treatment. The chain's CDR3 is CASSLLLSYNEQFF. In nucleotides, the CDR3 is TGTGCTAGCAGTTTACTCCTTTCCTACAATGAGCAGTTCTTC.